These 14 T cell receptor beta chains originate from one sample sequenced in a study of T cell responses to AZD1222 COVID-19 vaccine. Libraries were prepared by immunoSEQ multiplex PCR; TCRdb keeps only in-frame clonotypes and omits some of them. Here the sample spans 130,000 to 150,000 clones, roughly 91% being singletons. Sample: peripheral blood, taken on day 0 of AZD1222 vaccination. All receptors come from an adult in good health.

The chain combines TRBV2 with TRBJ1-1, with a tentative D call TRBD1 (5 bases). CDR3 length: 13 amino acids. The ends were cut back, 6 bases at V and 2 bases at J, with 10 bases in the middle. Looked up from germline, CDR1 is SNHLY and CDR2 is FYNNEI. The CDR3 spells CASSRDGNTEAFF. The CDR3 DNA sequence: TGTGCCAGCAGCCGGGACGGTAACACTGAAGCTTTCTTT.

CDR3 region: CASSLGGYTDTQYF. In DNA, the CDR3 is TGCGCCAGCAGCTTAGGGGGATACACAGATACGCAGTATTTT. The rearrangement joins TRBV5-1 to TRBJ2-3, with TRBD1 as a possible D gene (6 bases). The CDR3 consists of 14 residues. The ends were cut back, 2 bases at V and 2 bases at J, with 9 bases in the middle. The V gene's germline CDR1 is SGHRS and CDR2 YFSETQ. The full variable domain, with the rest looked up from reference TRBV5-1 and TRBJ2-3, is KAGVTQTPRYLIKTRGQQVTLSCSPISGHRSVSWYQQTPGQGLQFLFEYFSETQRNKGNFPGRFSGRQFSNSRSEMNVSTLELGDSALYLCASSLGGYTDTQYFGPGTRLTVL.

The chain combines TRBV6-4 with TRBJ1-4; D not resolved. The ends were cut back, 6 bases at V and 8 bases at J, with 19 bases in the middle. The germline V gene encodes CDR1 MRHNA and CDR2 SNTAGT. The length of the CDR3 is 15 residues. CDR3 sequence: CASRKEDDLGEKLFF. The CDR3 DNA reads TGTGCCAGCAGAAAAGAGGACGACTTAGGAGAAAAACTGTTTTTT.

The chain uses TRBV29-1 and TRBJ1-2, with D possibly being TRBD1 (5 bases). The CDR3 runs 15 residues. Germline V gives CDR1 SQVTM, CDR2 ANQGSEA. Trimming shortened V by 4 bases and J by 4 bases, and 19 bases separated the two germline ends. The CDR3 region is CSVASGAGIPYGYTF. CDR3 coding DNA: TGCAGCGTTGCCTCCGGGGCAGGGATTCCCTATGGCTACACCTTC. Combining the CDR3 with reference TRBV29-1 and TRBJ1-2 gives the whole variable domain SAVISQKPSRDICQRGTSLTIQCQVDSQVTMMFWYRQQPGQSLTLIATANQGSEATYESGFVIDKFPISRPNLTFSTLTVSNMSPEDSSIYLCSVASGAGIPYGYTFGSGTRLTVV.

V usage is TRBV5-1 and J usage is TRBJ1-1; a weak D match, TRBD1 (6 bases). This CDR3 comprises 16 residues. Trimming removed 4 bases from V and 0 bases from J, with 16 bases in between. The germline V gene has CDR1 SGHRS and CDR2 YFSETQ. CDR3 bases: TGCGCCAGCAGCCTGGACCTGGGGGCCGTGAACACTGAAGCTTTCTTT. It yields the protein CASSLDLGAVNTEAFF.

The gene calls are TRBV5-1 and TRBJ1-1; 7 bases align to TRBD1. After removal of 0 bases from V and 4 bases from J, the junction contained 6 bases not matched to a gene. The CDR3 length is 15 residues. The germline V gene encodes CDR1 SGHRS and CDR2 YFSETQ. The CDR3 spells CASSLATGKSTEAFF. In DNA, the CDR3 is TGCGCCAGCAGCTTGGCGACAGGGAAGAGCACTGAAGCTTTCTTT.

The chain recombines TRBV7-8 with TRBJ1-2; 7 nucleotides line up with TRBD1. With 4 bases clipped from V and 1 base from J, the junction kept 12 bases outside the gene matches. This CDR3 contains 17 residues. The germline CDR1 and CDR2 sequences are SGHVS and FQNEAQ. CDR3 sequence: CASSSTGNSAINYGYTF. In DNA, the CDR3 is TGTGCCAGCAGCTCGACAGGGAACTCTGCGATTAACTATGGCTACACCTTC.

The V gene is TRBV5-6, the J gene TRBJ2-7; a weak D match, TRBD2 (6 bases). The CDR3 has 17 amino acids. CDR1 and CDR2 (germline): SGHDT, YYEEEE. V lost 4 bases and J lost 2, with 22 bases in between. As DNA, the CDR3 is TGTGCCAGCAGCCAACTGCGCGGCGGGGATGGGGCCTACGAGCAGTACTTC. It codes for CASSQLRGGDGAYEQYF.

Details on this clone: One end of the junction varies from germline; a read error may be responsible. This chain joins TRBV2 and TRBJ1-5, with D tentatively TRBD1 (5 bases). In germline, CDR1 is SNHLY, CDR2 FYNNEI. The CDR3 length is 14 residues. DNA of the CDR3: TGTGCCAGCAGCTCCCAGGGTAGCCATCAGCCCCAGCATTTT. It specifies CASSSQGSHQPQHF.

This clone was seen only once. The chain uses TRBV2 and TRBJ2-7; the D gene is possibly TRBD2 (5 bases). In germline, CDR1 is SNHLY, CDR2 FYNNEI. V lost 6 bases and J 7 bases, leaving 10 bases between the germline ends. This CDR3 region has 11 residues. The CDR3 DNA sequence: TGTGCCAGCAGGAACGAGGGAGAGCAGTACTTC. Its protein product is CASRNEGEQYF.

The chain is built from TRBV9 and TRBJ2-7; D remains unclear. This CDR3 is 13 amino acids long. Trimming took 3 bases from V and 5 from J, leaving 12 bases between them. Germline CDR1 reads SGDLS; CDR2 reads YYNGEE. For the CDR3, the DNA is TGTGCCAGCAGCGCTTTTGAGGTCCACGAGCAGTACTTC. Translating it yields CASSAFEVHEQYF. Full variable domain (rest looked up from reference TRBV9 and TRBJ2-7): DSGVTQTPKHLITATGQRVTLRCSPRSGDLSVYWYQQSLDQGLQFLIQYYNGEERAKGNILERFSAQQFPDLHSELNLSSLELGDSALYFCASSAFEVHEQYFGPGTRLTVT.

The chain joins TRBV7-9 to TRBJ1-5; maybe TRBD1 (5 bases). The V end lost 2 bases, the J end lost 7 bases, and 9 bases lay between the germline ends. Germline assignment: CDR1 SEHNR and CDR2 FQNEAQ (reference sequence). The length of the CDR3 is 13 residues. Written as DNA, the CDR3 is TGTGCCAGCAGCTTAAGTCGGGGGCAGCCCCAGCATTTT. Amino acids: CASSLSRGQPQHF.

The chain employs TRBV4-2 and TRBJ2-1, with D possibly being TRBD1 (6 bases). Germline V CDR1 and CDR2: LGHNA, YNFKEQ. V lost 0 bases and J lost 6, with 12 bases in between. This CDR3 is built from 15 residues. The CDR3 is CASSQDGQTLNEQFF. The CDR3, as DNA: TGTGCCAGCAGCCAAGACGGACAGACACTCAATGAGCAGTTCTTC.

The V gene is TRBV6-5, the J gene TRBJ2-5, with D tentatively TRBD2 (5 bases). The CDR3 totals 16 residues. The germline V gene encodes CDR1 MNHEY and CDR2 SVGAGI. Trimming cost V 2 bases and J 0 bases, with 13 bases left between them. CDR3 sequence reads: CASSYTGVRNQETQYF. In nucleotides, the CDR3 is TGTGCCAGCAGTTACACCGGGGTGCGGAACCAAGAGACCCAGTACTTC.